One sample yielded the 8 T cell receptor beta chains listed below, sequenced in a study of cytomegalovirus exposure and HLA in healthy donors. The primer mix had 60 Vbeta and 13 Jbeta primers. Produced via immunoSEQ multiplex PCR; TCRdb's table is partial and in-frame only. The sample contains about 140,000 clones, roughly three fifths of which appear only once. Sequenced input: PBMCs. The receptor source for this set is a male donor in good health and CMV-seronegative.

This sequence joins TRBV19 and TRBJ2-1, with 9 bases aligning to TRBD1. The V and J ends lost 1 base and 7 bases, in that order; junction bases with no gene match: 8. CDR1 LNHDA and CDR2 SQIVND come from the germline V gene (reference sequence). This CDR3 comprises 16 residues. CDR3 amino acids: CASSIVTGGYPNEQFF. In DNA, the CDR3 is TGTGCCAGTAGTATAGTCACAGGGGGCTATCCGAATGAGCAGTTCTTC.

This sequence joins TRBV28 and TRBJ1-1; D may be TRBD1 (5 bases). The CDR3 covers 15 residues. Deletions cut 6 bases from V and 6 bases from J, with 20 bases between. The germline gives CDR1 MDHEN, CDR2 SYDVKM. The CDR3 sequence is CASSRLDPGLSEAFF. For the CDR3, the DNA is TGTGCCAGCAGCAGACTCGATCCAGGGCTCTCTGAAGCTTTCTTT. Looking up the rest from reference TRBV28 and TRBJ1-1 gives the full variable domain: DVKVTQSSRYLVKRTGEKVFLECVQDMDHENMFWYRQDPGLGLRLIYFSYDVKMKEKGDIPEGYSVSREKKERFSLILESASTNQTSMYLCASSRLDPGLSEAFFGQGTRLTVV.

This clone was observed a few times. CDR3 sequence reads: CASSLTGSGNTIYF. The CDR3 bases are TGTGCCAGCAGCTTAACAGGGTCTGGAAACACCATATATTTT. The V and J genes are TRBV11-3 and TRBJ1-3; D possibly corresponds to TRBD1 (6 bases). The V end was cut by 2 bases, the J end by 1 base, with 6 bases between. Germline V gene sequence: CDR1 SGHNT, CDR2 YENEEA. The CDR3 extends over 14 amino acids.

J is TRBJ2-7 and V is TRBV27; D gene unclear. Trimming removed 0 bases at V and 11 bases at J, with 14 bases between. This CDR3 has 13 amino acids. In germline, CDR1 is MNHEY, CDR2 SMNVEV (reference sequence). The CDR3 loop is CASSLSKQTREYF. For the CDR3, the DNA is TGTGCCAGCAGTTTATCGAAGCAAACCCGGGAGTACTTC.

The rearrangement uses TRBV27 and TRBJ1-2; a weak D match, TRBD1 (6 bases). This CDR3 comprises 15 residues. Per germline, CDR1 MNHEY and CDR2 SMNVEV (reference sequence). Trimming stripped 7 bases from V and 7 bases from J, with 22 bases between. The CDR3 loop is CASKNTDSARIGYTF. The CDR3 DNA reads as TGTGCCAGCAAGAATACGGACAGCGCCCGAATTGGCTACACCTTC.

The rearrangement links TRBV5-1 to TRBJ1-1; 7 nucleotides align to TRBD1. V gave up 7 bases and J gave up 3 bases; unmatched junction bases: 3. This CDR3 has 12 residues. Per the germline V gene, CDR1 is SGHRS and CDR2 is YFSETQ. CDR3 region: CASSRGDTEAFF. CDR3 in DNA: TGCGCCAGCTCCAGGGGGGACACTGAAGCTTTCTTT.

The rearrangement joins TRBV7-8 to TRBJ2-7, with D perhaps TRBD1 (5 bases). The CDR3 has 13 amino acids. The germline V gene has CDR1 SGHVS and CDR2 FQNEAQ. Trimming took off 3 bases at V and 6 bases at J, with 12 bases between the two ends. Written as DNA, the CDR3 is TGTGCCAGCAGCTTGTCGCAGGACACCGAGCAGTACTTC. Translating it yields CASSLSQDTEQYF.

A few counts support this clone. V and J are TRBV2 and TRBJ2-1; D is undetermined. The germline V gene has CDR1 SNHLY and CDR2 FYNNEI. Trimming took 6 bases from V and 0 from J, leaving 15 bases between them. The CDR3 covers 16 residues. The CDR3 DNA follows: TGTGCCAGCAGAAGATTGACACAGAGCTCCTACAATGAGCAGTTCTTC. Its translation is CASRRLTQSSYNEQFF. The variable domain in full, with the rest retrieved from reference TRBV2 and TRBJ2-1, is EPEVTQTPSHQVTQMGQEVILRCVPISNHLYFYWYRQILGQKVEFLVSFYNNEISEKSEIFDDQFSVERPDGSNFTLKIRSTKLEDSAMYFCASRRLTQSSYNEQFFGPGTRLTVL.